The entry that follows covers one TCR beta chain sequence. The data derive from a study of blood T cell repertoires in COVID-19. Study context: The samples span acute and convalescent COVID-19 from the United States, Italy and Spain. PBMCs, B-cell-depleted T cells, or T cells were the source of the cDNA or gDNA that made up the material.

Seattle researchers signed up patients amid active infection and tracked them longitudinally. V was clipped by 5 bases and J by 9 bases, with 15 bases between them. The CDR3 is 14 amino acids. Germline-derived CDR1 and CDR2 are SGHRS and YFSETQ. Authors' processing steps: Amplifying reference gene primers gave estimates of nucleated cell counts. Method: immunoSEQ multiplex PCR; TCRdb's copy keeps in-frame clones and lacks some. V and J calls and clone size come straight from that table; D and trimming were deduced from the DNA. Seen here are some 68,000 clones, about 85% observed once, and the top ten hold roughly 3.2%.

The V and J genes are TRBV5-1 and TRBJ1-6; weak D call: TRBD1 (6 bases). The source material was peripheral blood. The sequence was collected from a woman between 45 and 65 years old with COVID-19, enrolled during active disease. The DNA of the CDR3 is TGCGCCAGCAGTCCACAGGGTATAACTTCACCCCTCCACTTT. Its protein product is CASSPQGITSPLHF.